The sequence of this T cell receptor (beta chain) was determined in a study of cytomegalovirus exposure and HLA in healthy donors. Study in general: Researchers previously reported finding about 110 million unique TCR beta sequences from about 200 million T cells.

The study, taken as a whole, reports: Productive status was seen about 90% or about 30% of the time for most TCR beta V segments in an earlier analysis. It was reported in a later analysis that an Asian-associated ancestry cluster showed fewer N-insertions than the 666-donor mean.

Of note for this clone: Its specificity is unknown.

Germline CDR1 and CDR2: GTSNPN and SVGIG (reference sequence). V shed 1 base and J shed 0 bases, with 9 bases lying between them. This CDR3 comprises 14 residues. The PCR used 60 Vbeta and 13 Jbeta primers. Repertoires were generated with immunoSEQ multiplex PCR, while TCRdb's copy carries only in-frame clones and drops some. The data show about 35,000 clones, and the top ten clones hold 3% to 4%. These donors counted as nominally healthy when sampled, but unrecorded immune exposures were likely. The rearrangement links TRBV30 to TRBJ1-1; D call uncertain. This receptor was obtained from a man aged 35-49 years in good health and CMV-seronegative. Material: PBMCs. Here the CDR3 reads CAWSDKTMNTEAFF. The CDR3 DNA reads as TGTGCCTGGAGTGACAAGACAATGAACACTGAAGCTTTCTTT. Based on the CDR3 plus reference TRBV30 and TRBJ1-1, the full variable domain is SQTIHQWPATLVQPVGSPLSLECTVEGTSNPNLYWYRQAAGRGLQLLFYSVGIGQISSEVPQNLSASRPQDRQFILSSKKLLLSDSGFYLCAWSDKTMNTEAFFGQGTRLTVV.